Shown below are 17 T cell receptor beta chains from a single sample sequenced in a study of blood T cell repertoires in COVID-19. Assay used: immunoSEQ multiplex PCR; TCRdb lists only in-frame clones, some missing. The sample has more than 300,000 clones; about 89% are singletons. Material for sequencing was peripheral blood. The receptors come from a woman aged 25 to 45 with COVID-19, enrolled during active disease.

This chain links TRBV2 with TRBJ2-7; D may be TRBD2 (6 bases). Trimming shortened V by 3 bases and J by 0 bases, and 12 bases separated the two germline ends. CDR1 and CDR2 from the germline V gene are SNHLY and FYNNEI. There are 15 residues in the CDR3. CDR3 in DNA: TGTGCCAGCAGTGAGGCGGGGTCCCTCTCCTACGAGCAGTACTTC. This gives the protein CASSEAGSLSYEQYF.

The V gene is TRBV11-2, the J gene TRBJ1-5; TRBD1 aligns across 9 bases. The CDR3 is 14 residues long. Unmatched junction bases numbered 4, after V lost 5 bases and J lost 5 bases. Germline-derived CDR1 and CDR2 are SGHAT and FQNNGV. The CDR3 nucleotides read TGTGCCAGCAGCCAGGACAGGGGAGATCAGCCCCAGCATTTT. This sequence encodes CASSQDRGDQPQHF. Full variable domain (rest looked up from reference TRBV11-2 and TRBJ1-5): EAGVAQSPRYKIIEKRQSVAFWCNPISGHATLYWYQQILGQGPKLLIQFQNNGVVDDSQLPKDRFSAERLKGVDSTLKIQPAKLEDSAVYLCASSQDRGDQPQHFGDGTRLSIL.

The gene calls are TRBV30 and TRBJ2-3; TRBD2 matches at 8 bases. Germline-derived CDR1 and CDR2 are GTSNPN and SVGIG (reference sequence). The CDR3 totals 15 residues. With V trimmed by 5 bases and J by 1 base, 8 bases remained unmatched. CDR3 coding DNA: TGTGCCTGGGGAGGGAGCGGGAGTCGCACAGATACGCAGTATTTT. Translation gives CAWGGSGSRTDTQYF.

This rearrangement joins TRBV4-2 to TRBJ1-2; D uncertain. Germline loops: CDR1 LGHNA, CDR2 YNFKEQ. The CDR3 has 15 residues. Between the trimmed V and J ends, which lost 3 bases and 2 bases, there was a span of 13 bases. The CDR3 DNA reads as TGTGCCAGCAGCCAGCTCCGGAGGACCAACTATGGCTACACCTTC. Translating it yields CASSQLRRTNYGYTF.

The rearrangement joins TRBV28 to TRBJ2-3; D perhaps matches TRBD2 (5 bases). Germline V gene sequence: CDR1 MDHEN, CDR2 SYDVKM. The CDR3 runs to 14 residues. The V end lost 3 bases, the J end lost 1 base, and 8 bases lay between the germline ends. The CDR3 nucleotides read TGTGCCAGCAGTTTTCTAGCAGGCACAGATACGCAGTATTTT. Translated, it gives CASSFLAGTDTQYF.

This chain uses TRBV2 with TRBJ2-7; 14 bases match TRBD2. Germline V gives CDR1 SNHLY, CDR2 FYNNEI. The CDR3 loop spans 18 amino acids. The ends lost 5 bases at V and 1 base at J; junction bases unmatched: 10. Here the CDR3 reads CASSKGLAGVGGSYEQYF. The CDR3 nucleotides read TGTGCCAGCAGTAAGGGACTAGCGGGAGTCGGGGGGTCCTACGAGCAGTACTTC.

The rearrangement uses TRBV5-1 and TRBJ1-1; weak D call: TRBD1 (5 bases). CDR3 size: 14 residues. With 0 bases removed from V and 4 bases from J, the gap between germline ends came to 10 bases. Germline-derived CDR1 and CDR2 are SGHRS and YFSETQ. Written as DNA, the CDR3 is TGCGCCAGCAGCTTGGCCTCCCAGGGCACTGAAGCTTTCTTT. Its protein is CASSLASQGTEAFF.

The V gene is TRBV11-2, the J gene TRBJ2-7; TRBD2 agrees at 9 bases. The CDR3 consists of 13 residues. Per germline, CDR1 SGHAT and CDR2 FQNNGV. J was trimmed by 4 bases and V by 5 bases; bases with no gene match: 3. CDR3 DNA sequence: TGTGCCAGCAGCCTGGGACTAGCTTACGAGCAGTACTTC. It codes for CASSLGLAYEQYF.

The V gene is TRBV9, the J gene TRBJ2-7, with a weak D call TRBD1 (5 bases). Germline assignment: CDR1 SGDLS and CDR2 YYNGEE. The CDR3 runs to 15 residues. The ends were cut back, 3 bases at V and 0 bases at J, with 13 bases in the middle. As DNA, the CDR3 is TGTGCCAGCAGCGCGTGGGGCGAGAACTCCTACGAGCAGTACTTC. Amino acids: CASSAWGENSYEQYF.

This sequence joins TRBV4-1 and TRBJ1-5; maybe TRBD1 (5 bases). In germline, CDR1 is MGHRA, CDR2 YSYEKL. The CDR3 totals 17 residues. V lost 1 base to trimming and J lost 0 bases, with 13 bases between them. CDR3 nucleotide sequence: TGCGCCAGCAGCCAAGCCGACATGGGACTTAGCAATCAGCCCCAGCATTTT. Amino acids: CASSQADMGLSNQPQHF.

This rearrangement joins TRBV5-1 to TRBJ2-7, with 10 bases that match TRBD1. This CDR3 region has 12 residues. V shed 4 bases and J 7 bases; nucleotides not matched to a gene: 2. Germline CDR1 and CDR2: SGHRS and YFSETQ. CDR3 in amino acids: CASSGTGDEQYF. In nucleotides, the CDR3 is TGCGCCAGCAGCGGGACAGGGGATGAGCAGTACTTC.

This chain connects TRBV7-2 to TRBJ1-2; maybe TRBD1 (5 bases). V was clipped by 3 bases and J by 5 bases, with 22 bases between them. The CDR3 sequence is 17 residues long. The germline V gene encodes CDR1 SGHTA and CDR2 FQGNSA. CDR3 sequence: CASSFPTVSSLGYGYTF. The DNA for the CDR3 is TGTGCCAGCAGCTTCCCGACAGTGAGTTCCTTAGGGTATGGCTACACCTTC.

This clone has a handful of counts. The J gene is TRBJ2-1, the V gene TRBV30, with 8 nucleotides matching TRBD2. J was trimmed by 0 bases and V by 2 bases; bases with no gene match: 6. CDR3 length: 16 residues. Germline lookup yields CDR1 GTSNPN and CDR2 SVGIG (reference sequence). The CDR3 region has the DNA TGTGCCTGGAGTTCCGTTAGCGGGGTCTCCTACAATGAGCAGTTCTTC. This sequence encodes CAWSSVSGVSYNEQFF.

The V gene is TRBV6-5, the J gene TRBJ1-6, with a possible D match to TRBD1 (5 bases). From germline, CDR1 is MNHEY and CDR2 SVGAGI. This CDR3 is 16 amino acids long. Deletions cut 2 bases from V and 8 bases from J, with 16 bases between. CDR3 DNA: TGTGCCAGCAGTTACCTCCCCCGGGGGGTGGATTCACCCCTCCACTTT. Protein product: CASSYLPRGVDSPLHF.

V and J are TRBV24-1 and TRBJ2-3; D ambiguous. The length of the CDR3 is 15 residues. Germline CDR1 is KGHDR and CDR2 is SFDVKD. Trimming removed 6 bases from V and 2 bases from J, with 14 bases in between. CDR3 sequence (DNA): TGTGCCACCAGTTCTTCCCGCGACTCCACAGATACGCAGTATTTT. Protein: CATSSSRDSTDTQYF.

The chain joins TRBV11-2 to TRBJ2-6; perhaps TRBD1 as D (6 bases). This CDR3 comprises 15 residues. The germline V gene encodes CDR1 SGHAT and CDR2 FQNNGV. V was shortened by 5 bases and J by 4 bases, with 12 bases between the two germline ends. The CDR3 DNA reads TGTGCCAGCAGCCTCGGGACACCCGGGGCCAACGTCCTGACTTTC. Translated, it gives CASSLGTPGANVLTF.

This clone appeared a single time. The chain combines TRBV9 with TRBJ2-3; D possibly corresponds to TRBD1 (6 bases). V was shortened by 0 bases and J by 1 base, with 6 bases between the two germline ends. Germline-derived CDR1 and CDR2 are SGDLS and YYNGEE. The CDR3 totals 14 residues. The CDR3 DNA is TGTGCCAGCAGCGTAGGACAGGGCACAGATACGCAGTATTTT. It translates to CASSVGQGTDTQYF.